Each of the 12 T cell receptor beta chains below was sequenced from the same sample in a study of blood T cell repertoires in COVID-19. Using immunoSEQ multiplex PCR, the repertoire was profiled, and TCRdb retains in-frame clones only, with some absent. Of about 13,000 clones listed, 65% to 80% are singletons. The specimen sequenced was peripheral blood. The receptor set was obtained from an elderly woman with acute or convalescent COVID-19.

The chain uses TRBV11-2 and TRBJ1-5; D unresolved. Germline V gene data show CDR1 as SGHAT and CDR2 as FQNNGV. The V end lost 8 bases, the J end lost 3 bases, and 11 bases lay between the germline ends. The CDR3 length is 13 residues. In DNA, the CDR3 is TGTGCCAGCGGCTCAGGTTACAATCAGCCCCAGCATTTT. Its protein is CASGSGYNQPQHF.

V is TRBV7-2 and J is TRBJ2-3; D remains unclear. Germline values: CDR1 SGHTA, CDR2 FQGNSA. The V and J ends lost 2 bases and 4 bases respectively, with 7 bases between them. This CDR3 has 13 residues. CDR3 nucleotides: TGTGCCAGCAGCTTATCTTTCTCAGATACGCAGTATTTT. Its protein product is CASSLSFSDTQYF. The entire variable domain, with the rest obtained from reference TRBV7-2 and TRBJ2-3, is as follows: GAGVSQSPSNKVTEKGKDVELRCDPISGHTALYWYRQSLGQGLEFLIYFQGNSAPDKSGLPSDRFSAERTGGSVSTLTIQRTQQEDSAVYLCASSLSFSDTQYFGPGTRLTVL.

V and J are TRBV6-2 or TRBV6-3 and TRBJ2-7; maybe TRBD1 (6 bases). Germline assignment: CDR1 MNHEY and CDR2 SVGEGT. This CDR3 contains 18 residues. V lost 4 bases to trimming and J lost 3 bases, with 25 bases between them. In DNA form, the CDR3 reads TGTGCCAGCAGTTCGTATAGTTCGGGACACGGAGCTGTCTACGAGCAGTACTTC. It is translated as CASSSYSSGHGAVYEQYF.

The chain is built from TRBV19 and TRBJ2-7; D possibly corresponds to TRBD1 (6 bases). Trimming cost V 5 bases and J 4 bases, with 15 bases left between them. The CDR3 has 14 amino acids. Germline V CDR1 and CDR2: LNHDA, SQIVND (reference sequence). CDR3 sequence (DNA): TGTGCCAGTAGTTCTCGGACAGCACCTTACGAGCAGTACTTC. Protein: CASSSRTAPYEQYF.

This clone was found once. The chain has TRBV5-1 and TRBJ2-7; 7 bases agree with TRBD1. Germline V gene sequence: CDR1 SGHRS, CDR2 YFSETQ. The CDR3 has 12 amino acids. The J segment lost 3 bases and the V segment lost 3 bases, leaving 0 bases of the junction unmatched. CDR3 DNA: TGCGCCAGCAGCTGGGACAGCTACGAGCAGTACTTC. This encodes CASSWDSYEQYF.

The chain links TRBV11-2 to TRBJ2-7, with TRBD1 matching 10 bases. J gave up 6 bases and V 5 bases, and 10 bases lay outside the gene matches. The CDR3 covers 15 residues. Germline CDR1 is SGHAT and CDR2 is FQNNGV. CDR3 residues: CASSAQEGQGTEQYF. In nucleotides, the CDR3 is TGTGCCAGCAGCGCACAGGAGGGACAGGGGACCGAGCAGTACTTC.

This chain uses TRBV9 with TRBJ1-2; 7 positions agree with TRBD1. In germline, CDR1 is SGDLS, CDR2 YYNGEE. The CDR3 has 13 amino acids. The V and J ends lost 3 bases and 3 bases, in that order; junction bases with no gene match: 2. CDR3 residues: CASSATGHYGYTF. In DNA form, the CDR3 reads TGTGCCAGCAGCGCGACAGGGCACTATGGCTACACCTTC. Using reference TRBV9 and TRBJ1-2 for the parts outside the CDR3, the full variable domain is DSGVTQTPKHLITATGQRVTLRCSPRSGDLSVYWYQQSLDQGLQFLIQYYNGEERAKGNILERFSAQQFPDLHSELNLSSLELGDSALYFCASSATGHYGYTFGSGTRLTVV.

Only a few counts were recorded for this clone. The rearrangement uses TRBV28 and TRBJ1-4; 9 positions match TRBD1. This CDR3 is 13 amino acids long. Germline assignment: CDR1 MDHEN and CDR2 SYDVKM. V trimming: 5 bases; J trimming: 11 bases; junction bases outside the gene matches: 6. DNA of the CDR3: TGTGCCAGCAGTGCCGGGACAGGGCAGAAACTGTTTTTT. It codes for CASSAGTGQKLFF.

The V call is TRBV10-2, the J call TRBJ1-2; 10 nucleotides align to TRBD1. Germline CDR1 WSHSY, CDR2 SAAADI. The CDR3 sequence is 16 residues long. V gave up 8 bases and J gave up 6 bases; unmatched junction bases: 15. The CDR3 DNA reads as TGCGCCAGCGTCCCTCTGGGGGGACAGGGGACAGATGGCTACACCTTC. Translation: CASVPLGGQGTDGYTF.

The chain employs TRBV2 and TRBJ2-5; 8 bases line up with TRBD2. After removal of 2 bases from V and 4 bases from J, the junction contained 6 bases not matched to a gene. Per germline, CDR1 SNHLY and CDR2 FYNNEI. The CDR3 has 15 residues. The CDR3: CASSETGLAGETQYF. In nucleotides, the CDR3 is TGTGCCAGCAGTGAAACAGGGCTAGCGGGAGAGACCCAGTACTTC.

V gene TRBV9 combines with J gene TRBJ1-3; the match to TRBD1 covers 7 bases. Trimming cost V 3 bases and J 6 bases; bases outside gene matches: 6. Germline CDR1 reads SGDLS; CDR2 reads YYNGEE. This CDR3 is built from 14 residues. The CDR3 spells CASSAGTAENTIYF. Here the CDR3 DNA reads TGTGCCAGCAGCGCCGGGACAGCAGAAAACACCATATATTTT.

The J gene is TRBJ1-1, the V gene TRBV27, with no clear D. V was clipped by 4 bases and J by 4 bases, with 10 bases between them. CDR3 length: 13 amino acids. Germline loops: CDR1 MNHEY, CDR2 SMNVEV (reference sequence). CDR3 protein: CASSSRQGTEAFF. In DNA, the CDR3 is TGTGCCAGCAGTTCCCGACAAGGCACTGAAGCTTTCTTT.